This T cell receptor (beta chain) appears in the sequencing data of a study of T cell responses to AZD1222 COVID-19 vaccine (dated by TCRdb to the early 2020s). The study in broad terms: AZD1222 recipients given second doses at about 4 weeks or at about 12 weeks were pooled, since spike-specific TCR depth and breadth were not found to differ between the two schedules. Enrollment into the trials was organized by age into subgroups of 18-55, 56-69 and 70-plus years, and those subgroups contained about 150, 27 and 61 TCR-sequenced participants, respectively. A total of 233 trial participants underwent TCR sequencing, of whom roughly 210 had received two doses of AZD1222 and about 26 had received two doses of the MenACWY control vaccine. Broad study findings and their caveats: No day 14 peak-response samples were available, so repertoires were characterized only after the peak T cell response. Conclusions about previously exposed vaccinees were limited because only 5 or 6 AZD1222 recipients were SARS-CoV-2 seropositive at baseline. Participants were mostly white British and included more females than males, and it was suggested by the authors that clonal diversity may have been underestimated. CD4 TCRs associated with the vaccine covered the entire spike protein, and the dominant responses were in regions 160-218 and 743-854. Epitopes outside the regions mutated in the B.1.351 and B.1.1.7 variants were reportedly recognized by nearly half of the unique spike-specific TCRs. Spike-specific TCR breadth and depth rose significantly after two AZD1222 doses compared with day 0 and with MenACWY recipients. The 56-69-year group was small, and its depth increase did not reach significance, likely because of low power.

The CDR3 regions of human TCRbeta chains were analyzed by immunosequencing. Per the source publication's procedure: Repertoire TCRs were checked for matches against a reference library of SARS-CoV-2-specific TCRs that had been generated using the MIRA antigen-specificity platform. Breadth meant the fraction of unique TCRs that were SARS-CoV-2-associated, whereas depth meant the fraction of total T cells that were SARS-CoV-2-associated. Using the MIRA data, every spike-specific TCR was mapped to the spike region that the TCR reacted to and assigned to either a CD4 or a CD8 class. Log10-transformed breadth and depth values were compared by one-way ANOVA with Sidak's multiple comparisons tests. TCRdb's version of the immuneACCESS table is confined to in-frame rearrangements and falls short of the full clone set. An unresolved V gene accounts for under half of the shortfall where checked; the remainder is of unknown origin. V and J calls and clone size are those listed in that table; D and trimming were worked out from the DNA. The sample table lists approximately 94,000 clones, around 90% of them with a count of one. 1.5% to 2% of the sample is held by the ten biggest clonotypes.

Here V drops 0 bases and J drops 4 bases, and the junction holds 5 bases not matched to any gene. The germline V gene specifies MDHEN as CDR1 and SYDVKM as CDR2. Its CDR3 holds 16 amino acids, cysteine through phenylalanine. Of all the DNA, just the CDR3 is kept, 48 bases in frame from base 1. About this clone itself: This clone's antigen is unknown. Base qualities are missing; no much larger clone stands one base away.

This sample's time point label indicates: baseline before first vaccination. Vaccinee samples came from UK trials COV001 and COV002, including a single-blind randomized controlled phase 2/3 trial of AZD1222 (ChAdOx1 nCoV-19) in healthy adults. For TCRbeta chain sequencing, PBMC samples from trial participants were taken at day 0 and at day 28 after the second dose. Sequenced material: peripheral blood, taken on day 0 of AZD1222 vaccination. This chain is built from TRBV28 and TRBJ1-5; 8 middle bases align to TRBD1. The receptor was derived from an adult in good health. The sequenced DNA: TGTGCCAGCAGTTTATGGCCGGGACAGGATAATCAGCCCCAGCATTTT. The translation is CASSLWPGQDNQPQHF.